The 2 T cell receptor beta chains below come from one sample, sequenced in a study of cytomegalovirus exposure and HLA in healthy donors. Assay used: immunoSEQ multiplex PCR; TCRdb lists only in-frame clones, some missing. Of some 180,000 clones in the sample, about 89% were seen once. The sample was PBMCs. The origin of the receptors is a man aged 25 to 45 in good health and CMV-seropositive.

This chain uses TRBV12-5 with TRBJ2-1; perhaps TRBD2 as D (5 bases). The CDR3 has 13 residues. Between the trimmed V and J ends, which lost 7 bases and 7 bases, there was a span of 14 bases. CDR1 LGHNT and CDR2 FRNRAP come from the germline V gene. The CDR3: CASAKGLANEQFF. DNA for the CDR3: TGTGCTAGTGCCAAAGGTCTAGCTAATGAGCAGTTCTTC.

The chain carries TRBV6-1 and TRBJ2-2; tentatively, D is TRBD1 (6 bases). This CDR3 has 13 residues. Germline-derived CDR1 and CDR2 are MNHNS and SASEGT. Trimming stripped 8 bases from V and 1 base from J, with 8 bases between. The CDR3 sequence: CASSDRNTGELFF. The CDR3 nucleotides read TGTGCCAGCTCGGACAGGAACACCGGGGAGCTGTTTTTT.